Below, 8 T cell receptor beta chains from the same sample are listed, as sequenced in a study of beta chain features in type 1 diabetes. Reverse transcription of all isolated RNA meant that expressed TCRB transcripts were sequenced. Generated by immunoSEQ multiplex PCR, the TCRdb table keeps only in-frame clones and is missing some. The profile shows tens of thousands of clones, over 50% of them singletons. The sample consisted of Tregs from blood. The receptor set was obtained from a woman younger than 30 in good health.

The chain joins TRBV19 to TRBJ1-2; weak D call: TRBD1 (5 bases). The CDR3 is made up of 15 amino acids. Trimming removed 4 bases at V and 6 bases at J, with 18 bases between. CDR1 and CDR2 from the germline V gene are LNHDA and SQIVND (reference sequence). CDR3 protein: CASSTHRGRKDGYTF. The DNA of the CDR3 is TGTGCCAGTAGTACCCACCGGGGGAGGAAAGATGGCTACACCTTC.

This rearrangement joins TRBV5-1 to TRBJ2-5, with D perhaps TRBD2 (6 bases). The DNA end favors TRBJ2-7, so the J call may be wrong. In germline, CDR1 is SGHRS, CDR2 YFSETQ. This CDR3 contains 13 residues. CDR3: CASSATRGYEQYF. Here the CDR3 DNA reads TGCGCCAGCAGCGCTACCCGGGGGTACGAGCAGTACTTC.

This sequence joins TRBV18 and TRBJ2-4, with a possible D match to TRBD2 (6 bases). Germline values: CDR1 KGHSH, CDR2 LQKENI. The CDR3 extends over 15 amino acids. Deletions cut 0 bases from V and 6 bases from J, with 12 bases between. The CDR3 sequence is CASSPPRGLGNIQYF. The CDR3 nucleotides are TGTGCCAGCTCACCACCGAGGGGACTGGGAAACATTCAGTACTTC.

Here the CDR3 DNA reads TGTGCCAGCAGCTTAGGGGAGGTGGCAGATACGCAGTATTTT. Amino acid sequence: CASSLGEVADTQYF. The chain is built from TRBV5-4 and TRBJ2-3; tentative D call: TRBD2 (6 bases). Germline loops: CDR1 SGHNT, CDR2 YYREEE (reference sequence). Trimming stripped 2 bases from V and 4 bases from J, with 11 bases between. The CDR3 sequence is 14 residues long.

This sequence joins TRBV5-4 and TRBJ2-1, with 8 bases fitting TRBD2. The CDR3 loop spans 15 amino acids. V shed 2 bases, J shed 16 bases, and the junction held 17 bases outside the gene matches. Germline lookup yields CDR1 SGHNT and CDR2 YYREEE (reference sequence). The CDR3 DNA reads TGTGCCAGCAGCTTATGGGGCCGGGAGGGCCGCAGTAGTTTCTTC. It yields the protein CASSLWGREGRSSFF.

In its sample, this clone was seen a few times. The rearrangement links TRBV2 to TRBJ2-7, with TRBD1 identical over 9 bases. The length of the CDR3 is 14 residues. Trimming cost V 4 bases and J 4 bases; bases outside gene matches: 5. Germline values: CDR1 SNHLY, CDR2 FYNNEI. CDR3 amino acids: CASSGRDREYEQYF. CDR3 bases: TGTGCCAGCAGTGGCCGGGACAGGGAATACGAGCAGTACTTC.

V and J are TRBV19 and TRBJ1-3; D is unresolved. CDR1 and CDR2 (germline): LNHDA, SQIVND (reference sequence). The V end lost 0 bases, the J end lost 0 bases, and 6 bases lay between the germline ends. The CDR3 loop spans 15 amino acids. CDR3 residues: CASSIEAVSGNTIYF. DNA of the CDR3: TGTGCCAGTAGTATAGAGGCTGTCTCTGGAAACACCATATATTTT.

About this clone: The junction differs from germline at one of its ends, possibly a read error. V usage is TRBV6-1 and J usage is TRBJ2-7; 11 positions agree with TRBD1. Germline values: CDR1 MNHNS, CDR2 SASEGT. The CDR3 sequence is 14 residues long. The DNA for the CDR3 is TGTGCCAGCAGTGAAGCTTGGGACAGGGGGTCCGCAAACTTC. Its protein product is CASSEAWDRGSANF.